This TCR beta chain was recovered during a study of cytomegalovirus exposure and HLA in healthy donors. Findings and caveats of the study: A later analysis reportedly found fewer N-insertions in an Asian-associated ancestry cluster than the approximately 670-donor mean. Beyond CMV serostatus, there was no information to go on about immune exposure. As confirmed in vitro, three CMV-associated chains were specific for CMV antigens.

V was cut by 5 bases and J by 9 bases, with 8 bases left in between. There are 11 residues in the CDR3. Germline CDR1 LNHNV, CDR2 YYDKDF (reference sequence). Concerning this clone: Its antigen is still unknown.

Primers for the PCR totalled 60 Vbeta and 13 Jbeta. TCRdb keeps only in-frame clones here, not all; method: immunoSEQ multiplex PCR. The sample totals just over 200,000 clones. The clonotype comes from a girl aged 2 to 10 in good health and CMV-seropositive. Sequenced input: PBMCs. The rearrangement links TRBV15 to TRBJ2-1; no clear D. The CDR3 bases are TGTGCCACCAGCCTGGGCAGTGAGCAGTTCTTC. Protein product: CATSLGSEQFF.